A single sample is the source of the 23 T cell receptor beta chains below, sequenced in a study of blood T cells in healthy people across ages. A J-beta primer mix and a sample-barcoded 5' primer were used in a second PCR of roughly 7 to 12 cycles. TCRdb processed the 5' RACE reads anew with MiXCR; each CDR3 protein has one entry. The sample carries about 1.7 million distinct CDR3 sequences, 28% recorded once. Sequencing input: blood. The receptors were sampled from a woman in her thirties in good health.

This clonotype was seen repeatedly, ten times or more. This rearrangement joins TRBV7-2 to TRBJ2-7; TRBD2 aligns across 10 bases. The CDR3 is 16 residues long. With V trimmed by 2 bases and J by 0 bases, 4 bases remained unmatched. Looked up from germline, CDR1 is SGHTA and CDR2 is FQGNSA. The CDR3 loop reads CASSLPPSGSSYEQYF. In nucleotides, the CDR3 is TGTGCCAGCAGCTTACCACCTAGCGGGAGCTCCTACGAGCAGTACTTC. Supplemented by reference TRBV7-2 and TRBJ2-7, the full variable domain reads GAGVSQSPSNKVTEKGKDVELRCDPISGHTALYWYRQSLGQGLEFLIYFQGNSAPDKSGLPSDRFSAERTGGSVSTLTIQRTQQEDSAVYLCASSLPPSGSSYEQYFGPGTRLTVT.

This clonotype was picked up a small number of times. The chain couples TRBV2 to TRBJ1-5, with D possibly matching TRBD1 (6 bases). Looked up from germline, CDR1 is SNHLY and CDR2 is FYNNEI. The V gene lost 7 bases and the J gene lost 1 base, with 14 bases spanning the gap. The CDR3 is 15 amino acids. Here the CDR3 DNA reads TGTGCCAGCACCCAGGGGTCGGCGAGCAATCAGCCCCAGCATTTT. Its protein is CASTQGSASNQPQHF.

This clonotype was counted a few times. The chain couples TRBV18 to TRBJ2-5, with D possibly matching TRBD1 (7 bases). Germline assignment: CDR1 KGHSH and CDR2 LQKENI. Trimming removed 6 bases from V and 11 bases from J, with 28 bases in between. The CDR3 consists of 16 residues. CDR3 nucleotide sequence: TGTGCCAGCTCGAAGGGAGGACAGGCGATGGCCGGGGAGCAGTACTTC. As protein: CASSKGGQAMAGEQYF.

This clonotype has a count of ten or more. The chain employs TRBV7-9 and TRBJ2-1; TRBD2 is a possible D gene (6 bases). The CDR3 extends over 14 amino acids. CDR1 SEHNR and CDR2 FQNEAQ come from the germline V gene (reference sequence). With 2 bases removed from V and 5 bases from J, the gap between germline ends came to 10 bases. The CDR3 is CASSLTSSDNEQFF. CDR3 DNA sequence: TGTGCCAGCAGCTTAACTAGCAGTGACAATGAGCAGTTCTTC.

As for this clonotype: A read error may produce the germline difference seen at one junction end. This sequence joins TRBV7-9 and TRBJ2-1; D perhaps matches TRBD1 (6 bases). This CDR3 spans 17 amino acids. Looked up from germline, CDR1 is SEHNR and CDR2 is FQNEAQ (reference sequence). CDR3 nucleotides: TGTGCCAGCAGCTCAGGACAGAACTTAAACTCCTACAGTGAGCAGTTCTTC. Translation: CASSSGQNLNSYSEQFF. Filled out from reference TRBV7-9 and TRBJ2-1, the complete variable domain reads DTGVSQNPRHKITKRGQNVTFRCDPISEHNRLYWYRQTLGQGPEFLTYFQNEAQLEKSRLLSDRFSAERPKGSFSTLEIQRTEQGDSAMYLCASSSGQNLNSYSEQFFGPGTRLTVL.

The chain uses TRBV11-2 and TRBJ2-1; no reliable D call. This CDR3 is 14 amino acids long. Germline V CDR1 and CDR2: SGHAT, FQNNGV. V was trimmed by 5 bases and J by 6 bases, leaving 14 bases between them. The CDR3 reads CASSQVREVNEQFF. The CDR3, as DNA: TGTGCCAGCAGCCAAGTCCGAGAGGTCAATGAGCAGTTCTTC.

J is TRBJ2-5 and V is TRBV20-1, with D possibly TRBD2 on 6 matching bases. Trimming cost V 4 bases and J 3 bases, with 18 bases left between them. Germline values: CDR1 DFQATT, CDR2 SNEGSKA (reference sequence). The CDR3 is 15 amino acids. The CDR3 coding sequence is TGCAGTGCTATACCGACTAGGGGTTGGGAAGAGACCCAGTACTTC. Translation: CSAIPTRGWEETQYF.

A word on this clonotype: Mismatch with germline at one junction end may stem from a read error. The rearrangement uses TRBV20-1 and TRBJ1-1; D not certain. Germline-derived CDR1 and CDR2 are DFQATT and SNEGSKA (reference sequence). The CDR3 extends over 15 amino acids. CDR3 region: CSTRDPMAANTEAFF. The DNA of the CDR3 is TGCAGTACTAGAGATCCTATGGCAGCGAACACTGAAGCTTTCTTT.

The rearrangement uses TRBV19 and TRBJ1-2; D is ambiguous. The CDR3 consists of 15 residues. Germline V gene lookup returns CDR1 LNHDA and CDR2 SQIVND (reference sequence). Trimming pared 2 bases from V and 4 bases from J, leaving 14 bases between. In nucleotides, the CDR3 is TGTGCCAGTAGTATATCCACGCACCCTAGCTATGGCTACACCTTC. Amino acid sequence: CASSISTHPSYGYTF.

The rearrangement uses TRBV7-2 and TRBJ2-7; 8 bases align to TRBD2. The V segment lost 5 bases and the J segment 5 bases; nucleotides outside the gene matches: 11. Looked up from germline, CDR1 is SGHTA and CDR2 is FQGNSA. The CDR3 length is 15 residues. In DNA, the CDR3 is TGTGCCAGCAGCGGAAGGGCTAGCGGGTGGGACGAGCAGTACGTC. Protein: CASSGRASGWDEQYV.

This clonotype has at least ten counts. The chain links TRBV4-1 to TRBJ2-1, with TRBD2 matching over 12 bases. The CDR3 contains 17 residues. V trimming: 3 bases; J trimming: 6 bases; junction bases outside the gene matches: 9. CDR1 MGHRA and CDR2 YSYEKL come from the germline V gene. CDR3 in DNA: TGCGCCAGCAGCCAGGCCGTTCTAGCGGGGGGGCGCAATGAGCAGTTCTTC. Amino acids: CASSQAVLAGGRNEQFF.

The count of this clonotype is one. The chain has TRBV3-1 and TRBJ2-7; tentative D call: TRBD1 (6 bases). This CDR3 spans 14 amino acids. V was pared by 4 bases and J by 4 bases, with 14 bases between. Germline CDR1 and CDR2: LGHDT and YNNKEL (reference sequence). This CDR3 reads CASSRWDTAYEQYF. For the CDR3, the DNA is TGTGCCAGCAGCCGATGGGACACGGCGTACGAGCAGTACTTC.

About this clonotype itself: Germline is not matched at one junction end, which may reflect a read error. V is TRBV12-3 or TRBV12-4 and J is TRBJ1-2; 8 bases line up with TRBD1. The length of the CDR3 is 14 residues. The CDR3 here is CAGSFGQGLNGYTF. The CDR3 DNA is TGTGCCGGCAGTTTCGGACAGGGTCTGAATGGCTACACCTTC.

A few counts support this clonotype. The chain combines TRBV5-1 with TRBJ2-1; a possible D gene is TRBD2 (6 bases). The ends were cut back, 4 bases at V and 0 bases at J, with 17 bases in the middle. Germline CDR1 and CDR2: SGHRS and YFSETQ. This CDR3 is 17 amino acids long. CDR3 sequence reads: CASSLGTALSSYNEQFF. DNA of the CDR3: TGCGCCAGCAGCCTGGGGACTGCCCTGAGCTCCTACAATGAGCAGTTCTTC.

The table lists this clonotype with many counts. The chain uses TRBV12-5 and TRBJ2-4; 8 bases are a match to TRBD1. V shed 4 bases, J shed 4 bases, and the junction held 9 bases outside the gene matches. The CDR3 is 16 amino acids. The germline V gene encodes CDR1 LGHNT and CDR2 FRNRAP. The CDR3 is CASGSPQGALKNIQYF. The CDR3, as DNA: TGTGCTAGTGGTTCCCCTCAGGGGGCGCTGAAAAACATTCAGTACTTC.

The rearrangement joins TRBV7-8 to TRBJ1-2, with TRBD1 as a possible D gene (6 bases). Trimming took off 5 bases at V and 2 bases at J, with 15 bases between the two ends. The CDR3 runs to 15 residues. Looked up from germline, CDR1 is SGHVS and CDR2 is FQNEAQ. The CDR3 DNA reads as TGTGCCAGCAGCCCCAGGGGACCAACGAACTATGGCTACACCTTC. It yields the protein CASSPRGPTNYGYTF.

This clonotype has just a few counts. This chain links TRBV6-1 with TRBJ2-3, with a tentative D call TRBD1 (5 bases). The CDR3 consists of 13 residues. Per the germline V gene, CDR1 is MNHNS and CDR2 is SASEGT. The ends were cut back, 6 bases at V and 6 bases at J, with 13 bases in the middle. CDR3 nucleotides: TGTGCCAGCAGCGACATGCAGGGTGATACGCAGTATTTT. This gives the protein CASSDMQGDTQYF.

This clonotype was counted ten times or more. This chain connects TRBV28 to TRBJ1-6; 7 nucleotides agree with TRBD1. The junction had 13 bases not matched to a gene; V was cut back by 10 bases and J by 7 bases. The germline V gene encodes CDR1 MDHEN and CDR2 SYDVKM. This CDR3 is 15 amino acids long. The CDR3: CATADAGGKNSPLHF. CDR3 DNA sequence: TGTGCCACAGCAGACGCAGGGGGTAAAAATTCACCCCTCCACTTT.

The chain employs TRBV2 and TRBJ2-1; D gene unclear. This CDR3 has 13 residues. Germline V gives CDR1 SNHLY, CDR2 FYNNEI. With 4 bases removed from V and 3 bases from J, the gap between germline ends came to 7 bases. As DNA, the CDR3 is TGTGCCAGCAGTGTTCAGGACTACAATGAGCAGTTCTTC. This sequence encodes CASSVQDYNEQFF.

This clonotype appeared once. The chain uses TRBV6-2 or TRBV6-3 and TRBJ1-1; no clear D gene. CDR3 size: 15 residues. Trimming took 2 bases from V and 0 from J, leaving 10 bases between them. The germline gives CDR1 MNHEY, CDR2 SVGEGT. DNA of the CDR3: TGTGCCAGCAGTTACGGACGAAAATTGAACACTGAAGCTTTCTTT. Translating gives CASSYGRKLNTEAFF.

This rearrangement joins TRBV9 to TRBJ2-5; D is perhaps TRBD2 (5 bases). This CDR3 has 14 amino acids. Trimming pared 0 bases from V and 5 bases from J, leaving 11 bases between. The germline V gene has CDR1 SGDLS and CDR2 YYNGEE. DNA of the CDR3: TGTGCCAGCAGCGTAGAGAGAGGGTTGGAGACCCAGTACTTC. Protein product: CASSVERGLETQYF.

A few counts support this clonotype. This chain uses TRBV4-1 with TRBJ2-7; D ambiguous. Trimming removed 1 base at V and 6 bases at J, with 16 bases between. This CDR3 is 15 amino acids long. Germline CDR1 and CDR2: MGHRA and YSYEKL. The CDR3 spells CASSQGASNTCEQYF. The CDR3 DNA follows: TGCGCCAGCAGCCAAGGTGCCAGCAACACCTGCGAGCAGTACTTC.

In this sample, this clonotype turned up a few times. DNA for the CDR3: TGTGCCATCAGTGAGTCGCAGACGGCCACTGAAGCTTTCTTT. This gives the protein CAISESQTATEAFF. The chain uses TRBV10-3 and TRBJ1-1, with D unresolved. Germline V lookup: CDR1 ENHRY, CDR2 SYGVKD. The CDR3 extends over 14 amino acids. V lost 0 bases to trimming and J lost 4 bases, with 9 bases between them.